The 15 T cell receptor beta chains below were found in one sample sequenced in a study of blood T cell repertoires in COVID-19. Sequencing was performed with immunoSEQ multiplex PCR; in TCRdb, only in-frame clones are kept and a portion is missing. The sample carries 300,000 to 400,000 clones, around 85% recorded once. The sample comprised PBMCs or T cells enriched from blood (not recorded which). These receptors all stem from a woman aged 35 to 49 with acute COVID-19.

This sequence joins TRBV28 and TRBJ2-1, with 11 bases that match TRBD1. CDR3 size: 17 residues. Losses at the gene ends were 3 bases for V and 12 bases for J; bases not matched to a gene: 16. Per germline, CDR1 MDHEN and CDR2 SYDVKM. The CDR3 spells CASSFVGQGARSGGQFF. The CDR3, as DNA: TGTGCCAGCAGTTTCGTTGGACAGGGGGCGCGAAGTGGCGGGCAGTTCTTC.

V is TRBV19 and J is TRBJ1-5; 10 bases are a match to TRBD1. Germline V gene lookup returns CDR1 LNHDA and CDR2 SQIVND (reference sequence). The CDR3 consists of 17 residues. Trimming removed 5 bases from V and 6 bases from J; junction bases left unmatched: 13. The CDR3 DNA reads TGTGCCAGTAGTTCCCCCGGGACAGGGGTGAGGGGTCAGCCCCAGCATTTT. This gives the protein CASSSPGTGVRGQPQHF.

The chain carries TRBV9 and TRBJ2-1, with 9 bases aligning to TRBD2. The CDR3 extends over 17 amino acids. Germline-derived CDR1 and CDR2 are SGDLS and YYNGEE. The V and J ends lost 0 bases and 2 bases, in that order; junction bases with no gene match: 6. Here the CDR3 reads CASSVDASGIPYNEQFF. In nucleotides, the CDR3 is TGTGCCAGCAGCGTAGATGCTAGCGGGATTCCCTACAATGAGCAGTTCTTC.

This rearrangement joins TRBV7-2 to TRBJ2-7, with 7 bases aligning to TRBD1. The germline V gene encodes CDR1 SGHTA and CDR2 FQGNSA. V shed 2 bases, J shed 3 bases, and the junction held 4 bases outside the gene matches. The CDR3 spans 14 residues. CDR3 nucleotides: TGTGCCAGCAGCTTACTACCAGGGGGCTACGAGCAGTACTTC. Its protein is CASSLLPGGYEQYF.

The V and J genes are TRBV4-3 and TRBJ1-2; D is perhaps TRBD1 (5 bases). Trimming pared 1 base from V and 5 bases from J, leaving 14 bases between. Germline CDR1 LGHNA, CDR2 YSLEER. The CDR3 runs 15 residues. The CDR3 coding sequence is TGCGCCAGCAGCCAAGTTCTTTCGGGGGGATATGGCTACACCTTC. Encoded protein: CASSQVLSGGYGYTF.

This rearrangement joins TRBV5-8 to TRBJ2-7; TRBD1 matches 9 bases. Germline loops: CDR1 SGHTS, CDR2 YDEGEE. CDR3 length: 15 residues. The V segment lost 2 bases and the J segment 5 bases; nucleotides outside the gene matches: 8. The CDR3 sequence: CASSFLGQGWHEQYF. For the CDR3, the DNA is TGTGCCAGCAGCTTCCTGGGACAGGGCTGGCACGAGCAGTACTTC.

This clone was observed a few times. The chain links TRBV2 to TRBJ1-6; D uncertain. Deletions cut 3 bases from V and 0 bases from J, with 18 bases between. CDR1 SNHLY and CDR2 FYNNEI come from the germline V gene. This CDR3 is built from 19 residues. In DNA form, the CDR3 reads TGTGCCAGCAGTGAGTCTTCGTCCACAGTGATCTCCTATAATTCACCCCTCCACTTT. Translating it yields CASSESSSTVISYNSPLHF.

CDR3 in DNA: TGTGCCAGCAGTTACCTGGGCAGGGTTAGCGGGGAGCTGTTTTTT. Translated: CASSYLGRVSGELFF. V gene TRBV6-5 combines with J gene TRBJ2-2; D might be TRBD1 (5 bases). This CDR3 comprises 15 residues. The V end lost 2 bases, the J end lost 7 bases, and 14 bases lay between the germline ends. Germline V CDR1 and CDR2: MNHEY, SVGAGI.

This clone has a single count. The chain uses TRBV18 and TRBJ1-2; D unresolved. Trimming shortened V by 4 bases and J by 4 bases, and 7 bases separated the two germline ends. The V gene's germline CDR1 is KGHSH and CDR2 LQKENI. The CDR3 contains 12 residues. CDR3 bases: TGTGCCAGCTCACAAGAGGTCTATGGCTACACCTTC. This encodes CASSQEVYGYTF.

This clone was counted a few times. The same CDR3 arises from other DNA sequences in this sample as well. The V call is TRBV5-6, the J call TRBJ2-7; D not certain. CDR1 and CDR2 from the germline V gene are SGHDT and YYEEEE. The V and J ends lost 4 bases and 0 bases respectively, with 5 bases between them. The CDR3 totals 12 residues. CDR3 coding DNA: TGTGCCAGCAGCCTGAGCTCCTACGAGCAGTACTTC. Translating it yields CASSLSSYEQYF.

In its sample, this clone was seen a few times. This chain uses TRBV4-3 with TRBJ1-1; unclear D gene. Looked up from germline, CDR1 is LGHNA and CDR2 is YSLEER. V shed 3 bases and J shed 1 base, with 15 bases lying between them. This CDR3 region has 16 residues. CDR3 nucleotide sequence: TGCGCCAGCAGCCATCAAGCCAGCACAGAGAACACTGAAGCTTTCTTT. The encoded protein is CASSHQASTENTEAFF.

The J gene is TRBJ1-2, the V gene TRBV5-1; D remains unclear. Germline V gene data show CDR1 as SGHRS and CDR2 as YFSETQ. The V end was cut by 0 bases, the J end by 1 base, with 4 bases between. There are 13 residues in the CDR3. The CDR3 is CASSLADNYGYTF. The CDR3 region has the DNA TGCGCCAGCAGCTTGGCAGATAACTATGGCTACACCTTC.

This clone was seen only once. The J gene is TRBJ1-3, the V gene TRBV20-1; D gene ambiguous. Trimming removed 4 bases at V and 4 bases at J, with 5 bases between. The germline V gene encodes CDR1 DFQATT and CDR2 SNEGSKA (reference sequence). The CDR3 sequence is 11 residues long. CDR3 protein: CSATQGNTIYF. As DNA, the CDR3 is TGCAGTGCTACACAAGGAAACACCATATATTTT.

CDR3 coding DNA: TGCGCCAGCAGCTTGGTAGGGGTTACCTCTGGCGAGCAGTACTTC. It encodes CASSLVGVTSGEQYF. This rearrangement joins TRBV5-1 to TRBJ2-7, with D perhaps matching TRBD1 (5 bases). The CDR3 totals 15 residues. Germline V gene data show CDR1 as SGHRS and CDR2 as YFSETQ. Trimming stripped 0 bases from V and 6 bases from J, with 16 bases between.

The chain couples TRBV5-1 to TRBJ1-1; 7 bases match TRBD1. Germline values: CDR1 SGHRS, CDR2 YFSETQ. The CDR3 length is 15 residues. Losses at the gene ends were 2 bases for V and 1 base for J; bases not matched to a gene: 5. CDR3 nucleotide sequence: TGCGCCAGCAGCTTTCAGGGGGACCCGAACACTGAAGCTTTCTTT. Translating it yields CASSFQGDPNTEAFF.